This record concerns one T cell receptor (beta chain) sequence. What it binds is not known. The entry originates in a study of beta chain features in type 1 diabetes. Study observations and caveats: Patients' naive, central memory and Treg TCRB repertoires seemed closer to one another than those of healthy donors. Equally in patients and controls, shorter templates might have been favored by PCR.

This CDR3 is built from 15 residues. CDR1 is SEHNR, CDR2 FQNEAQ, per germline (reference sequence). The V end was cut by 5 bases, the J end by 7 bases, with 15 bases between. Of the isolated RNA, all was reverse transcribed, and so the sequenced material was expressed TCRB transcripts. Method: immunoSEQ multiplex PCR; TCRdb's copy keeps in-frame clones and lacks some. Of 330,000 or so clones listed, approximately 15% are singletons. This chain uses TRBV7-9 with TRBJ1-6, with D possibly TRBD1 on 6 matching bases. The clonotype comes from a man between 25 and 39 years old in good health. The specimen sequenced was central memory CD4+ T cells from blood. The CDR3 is CASSLRDNSNSPLHF. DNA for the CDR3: TGTGCCAGCAGCCTACGGGACAACTCCAATTCACCCCTCCACTTT.